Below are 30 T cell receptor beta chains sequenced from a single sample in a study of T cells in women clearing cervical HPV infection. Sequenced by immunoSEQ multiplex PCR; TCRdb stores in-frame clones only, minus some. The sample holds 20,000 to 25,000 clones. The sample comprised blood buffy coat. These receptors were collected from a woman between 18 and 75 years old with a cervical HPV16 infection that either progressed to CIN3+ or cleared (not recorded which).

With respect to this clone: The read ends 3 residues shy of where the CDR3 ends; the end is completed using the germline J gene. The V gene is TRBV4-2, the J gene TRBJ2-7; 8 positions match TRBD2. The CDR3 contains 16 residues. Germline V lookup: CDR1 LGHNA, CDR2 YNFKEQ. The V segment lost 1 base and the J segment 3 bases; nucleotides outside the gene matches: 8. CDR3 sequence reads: CASSQGFGGRRYEQYF. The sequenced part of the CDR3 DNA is TGTGCCAGCAGCCAAGGGTTCGGCGGGAGGCGCTACGAG.

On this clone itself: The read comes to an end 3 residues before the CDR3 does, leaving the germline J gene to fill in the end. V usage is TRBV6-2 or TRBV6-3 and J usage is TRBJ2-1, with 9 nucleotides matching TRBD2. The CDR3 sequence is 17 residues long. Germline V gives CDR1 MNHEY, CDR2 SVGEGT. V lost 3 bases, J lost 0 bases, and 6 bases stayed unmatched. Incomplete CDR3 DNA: TGTGCCAGCAGTTATTTGCTAGCGGGGAGCTCCTACAATGAG. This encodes CASSYLLAGSSYNE. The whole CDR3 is CASSYLLAGSSYNEQFF.

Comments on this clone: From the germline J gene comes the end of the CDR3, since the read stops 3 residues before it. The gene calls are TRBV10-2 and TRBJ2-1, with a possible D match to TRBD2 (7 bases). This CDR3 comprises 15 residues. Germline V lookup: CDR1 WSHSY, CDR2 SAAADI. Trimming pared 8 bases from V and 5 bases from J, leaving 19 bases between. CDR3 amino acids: CASARGLSPNNEQFF. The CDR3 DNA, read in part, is TGCGCCAGCGCGCGGGGGCTCAGTCCAAACAATGAG.

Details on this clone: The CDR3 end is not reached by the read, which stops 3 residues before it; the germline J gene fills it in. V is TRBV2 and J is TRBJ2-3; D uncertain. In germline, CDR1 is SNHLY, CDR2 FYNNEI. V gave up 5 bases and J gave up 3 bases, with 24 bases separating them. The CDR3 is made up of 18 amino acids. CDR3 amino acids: CASSHSGGPHGGTDTQYF. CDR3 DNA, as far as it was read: TGTGCCAGCAGTCATAGTGGTGGGCCACATGGTGGAACAGATACG.

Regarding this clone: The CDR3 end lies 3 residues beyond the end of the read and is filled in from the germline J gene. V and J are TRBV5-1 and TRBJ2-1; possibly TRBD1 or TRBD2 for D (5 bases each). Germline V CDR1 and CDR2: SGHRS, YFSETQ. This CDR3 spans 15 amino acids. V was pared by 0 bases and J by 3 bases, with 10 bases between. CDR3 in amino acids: CASSLGQGVYNEQFF. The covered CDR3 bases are TGCGCCAGCAGCTTGGGGCAGGGAGTCTACAATGAG. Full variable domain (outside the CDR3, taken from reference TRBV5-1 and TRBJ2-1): KAGVTQTPRYLIKTRGQQVTLSCSPISGHRSVSWYQQTPGQGLQFLFEYFSETQRNKGNFPGRFSGRQFSNSRSEMNVSTLELGDSALYLCASSLGQGVYNEQFFGPGTRLTVL.

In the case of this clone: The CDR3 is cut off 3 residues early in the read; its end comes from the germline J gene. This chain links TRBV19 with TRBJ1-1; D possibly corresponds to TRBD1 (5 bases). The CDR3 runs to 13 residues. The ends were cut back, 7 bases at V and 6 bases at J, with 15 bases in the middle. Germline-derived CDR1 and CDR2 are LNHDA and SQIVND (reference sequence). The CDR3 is CASNYVTAAEAFF. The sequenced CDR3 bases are TGTGCCAGTAATTATGTGACAGCTGCTGAA.

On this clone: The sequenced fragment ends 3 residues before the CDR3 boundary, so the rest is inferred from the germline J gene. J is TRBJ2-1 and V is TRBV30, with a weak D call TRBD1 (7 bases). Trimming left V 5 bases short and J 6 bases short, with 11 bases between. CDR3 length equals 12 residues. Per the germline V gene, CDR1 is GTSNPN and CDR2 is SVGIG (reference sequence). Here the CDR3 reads CAWGQGGNEQFF. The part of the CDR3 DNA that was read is TGTGCCTGGGGGCAGGGGGGCAATGAG.

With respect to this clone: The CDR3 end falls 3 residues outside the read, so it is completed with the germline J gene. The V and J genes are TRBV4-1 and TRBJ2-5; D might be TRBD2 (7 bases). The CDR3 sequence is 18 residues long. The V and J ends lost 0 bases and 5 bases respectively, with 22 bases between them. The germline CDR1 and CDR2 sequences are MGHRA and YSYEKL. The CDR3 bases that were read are TGCGCCAGCAGCCAAGACCCACGGGGGGCGGGAGTACTTGAGACC. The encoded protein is CASSQDPRGAGVLET. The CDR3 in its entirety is CASSQDPRGAGVLETQYF.

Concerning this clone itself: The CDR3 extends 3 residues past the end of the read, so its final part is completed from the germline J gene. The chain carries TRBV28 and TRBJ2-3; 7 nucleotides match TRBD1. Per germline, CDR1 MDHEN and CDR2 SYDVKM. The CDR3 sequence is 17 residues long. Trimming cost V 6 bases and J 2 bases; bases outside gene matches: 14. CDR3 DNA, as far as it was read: TGTGCCAGCAGCCTAGGGGGCCCCCTGAACCCCACAGATACG. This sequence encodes CASSLGGPLNPTDT. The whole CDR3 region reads CASSLGGPLNPTDTQYF.

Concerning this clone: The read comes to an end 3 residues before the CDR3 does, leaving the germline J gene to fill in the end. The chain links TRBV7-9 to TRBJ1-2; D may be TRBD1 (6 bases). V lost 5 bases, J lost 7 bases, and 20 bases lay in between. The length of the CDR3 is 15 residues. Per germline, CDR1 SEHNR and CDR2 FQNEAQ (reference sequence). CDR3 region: CASSPGAQRISGYTF. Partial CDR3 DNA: TGTGCCAGCAGCCCAGGGGCCCAGCGGATTTCTGGC. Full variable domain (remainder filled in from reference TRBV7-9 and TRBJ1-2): DTGVSQNPRHKITKRGQNVTFRCDPISEHNRLYWYRQTLGQGPEFLTYFQNEAQLEKSRLLSDRFSAERPKGSFSTLEIQRTEQGDSAMYLCASSPGAQRISGYTFGSGTRLTVV.

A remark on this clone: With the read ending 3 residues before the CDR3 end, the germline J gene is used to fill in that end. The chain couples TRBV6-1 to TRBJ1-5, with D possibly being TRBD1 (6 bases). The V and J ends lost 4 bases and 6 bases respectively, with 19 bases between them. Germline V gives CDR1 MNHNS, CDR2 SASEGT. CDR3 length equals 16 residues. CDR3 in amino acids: CASSGSRGPASQPQHF. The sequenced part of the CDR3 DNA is TGTGCCAGCAGTGGATCCAGGGGCCCCGCAAGTCAGCCC.

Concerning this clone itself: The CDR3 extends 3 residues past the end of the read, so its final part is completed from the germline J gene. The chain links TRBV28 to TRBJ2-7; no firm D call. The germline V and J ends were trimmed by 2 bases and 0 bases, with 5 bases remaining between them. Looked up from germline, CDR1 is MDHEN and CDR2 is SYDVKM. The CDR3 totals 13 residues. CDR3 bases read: TGTGCCAGCAGTTTACACACCTCCTACGAG. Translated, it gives CASSLHTSYE. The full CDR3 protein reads CASSLHTSYEQYF.

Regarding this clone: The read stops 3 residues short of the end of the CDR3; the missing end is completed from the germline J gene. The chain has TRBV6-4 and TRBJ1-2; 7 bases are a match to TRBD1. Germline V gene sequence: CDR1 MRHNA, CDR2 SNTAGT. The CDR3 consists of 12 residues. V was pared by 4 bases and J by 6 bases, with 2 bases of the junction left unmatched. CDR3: CASSGQGHGYTF. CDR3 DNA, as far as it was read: TGTGCCAGCAGTGGACAGGGCCATGGC.

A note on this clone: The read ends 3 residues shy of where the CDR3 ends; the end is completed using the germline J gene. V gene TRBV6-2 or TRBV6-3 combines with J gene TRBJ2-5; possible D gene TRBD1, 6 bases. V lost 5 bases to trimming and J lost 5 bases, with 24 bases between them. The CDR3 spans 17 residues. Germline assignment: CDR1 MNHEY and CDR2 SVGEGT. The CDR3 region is CASSLNHRDITTETQYF. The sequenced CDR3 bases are TGTGCCAGCAGTCTGAATCACCGGGACATTACAACGGAGACC.

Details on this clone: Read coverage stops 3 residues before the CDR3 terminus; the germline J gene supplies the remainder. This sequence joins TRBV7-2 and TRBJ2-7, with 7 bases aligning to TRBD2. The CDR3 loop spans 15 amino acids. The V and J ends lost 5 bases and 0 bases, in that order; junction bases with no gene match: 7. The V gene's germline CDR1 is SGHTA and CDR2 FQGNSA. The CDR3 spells CASSGGAGPSYEQYF. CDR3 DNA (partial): TGTGCCAGCAGCGGAGGAGCGGGGCCCTCCTACGAG.

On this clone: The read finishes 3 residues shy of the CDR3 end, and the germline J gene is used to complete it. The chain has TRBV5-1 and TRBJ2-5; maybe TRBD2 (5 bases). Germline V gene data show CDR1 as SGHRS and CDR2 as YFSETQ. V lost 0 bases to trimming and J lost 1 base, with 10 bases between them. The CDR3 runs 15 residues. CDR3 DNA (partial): TGCGCCAGCAGCTTGGAAGAGGGCAGCCAAGAGACC. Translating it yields CASSLEEGSQET. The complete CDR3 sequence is CASSLEEGSQETQYF.

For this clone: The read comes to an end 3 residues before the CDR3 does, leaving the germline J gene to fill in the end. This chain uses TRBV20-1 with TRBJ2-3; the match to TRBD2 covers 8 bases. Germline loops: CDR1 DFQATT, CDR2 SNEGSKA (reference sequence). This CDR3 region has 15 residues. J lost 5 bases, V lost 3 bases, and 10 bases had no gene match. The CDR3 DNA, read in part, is TGCAGTGCTAGCCCCGGGACTAGTCGTGGAGATACG. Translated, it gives CSASPGTSRGDT. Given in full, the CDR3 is CSASPGTSRGDTQYF.

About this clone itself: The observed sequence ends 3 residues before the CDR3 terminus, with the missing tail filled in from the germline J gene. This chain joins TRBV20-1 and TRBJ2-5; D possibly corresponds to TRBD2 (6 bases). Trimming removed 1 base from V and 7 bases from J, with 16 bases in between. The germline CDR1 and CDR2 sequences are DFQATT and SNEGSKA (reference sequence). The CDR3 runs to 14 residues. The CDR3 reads CSARGNGGVTTQYF. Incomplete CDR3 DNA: TGCAGTGCTAGAGGTAACGGGGGAGTAACGACC.

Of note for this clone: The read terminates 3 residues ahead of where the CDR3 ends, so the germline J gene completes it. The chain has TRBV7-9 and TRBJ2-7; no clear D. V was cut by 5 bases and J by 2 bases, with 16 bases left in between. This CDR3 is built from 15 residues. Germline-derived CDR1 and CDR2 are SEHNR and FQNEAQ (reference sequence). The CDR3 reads CASSPPVPGTYEQYF. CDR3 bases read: TGTGCCAGCAGCCCCCCCGTCCCCGGTACCTACGAG.

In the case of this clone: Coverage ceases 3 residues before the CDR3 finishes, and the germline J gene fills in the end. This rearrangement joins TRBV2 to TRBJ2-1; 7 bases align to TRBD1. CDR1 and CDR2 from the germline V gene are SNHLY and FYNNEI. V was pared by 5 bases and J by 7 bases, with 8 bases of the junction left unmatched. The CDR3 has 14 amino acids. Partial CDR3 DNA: TGTGCCAGCAGTAAGGGGACAGCTATTAATGAG. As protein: CASSKGTAINE. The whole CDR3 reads CASSKGTAINEQFF.

Partial CDR3 DNA: TGTGCCAGCAGCCAGGACAGGGACGAG. Encoded protein: CASSQDRDE. Given in full, the CDR3 is CASSQDRDEQYF. The chain carries TRBV5-4 and TRBJ2-7; 8 nucleotides align to TRBD1. Coverage ceases 3 residues before the CDR3 finishes, and the germline J gene fills in the end. Germline V gene sequence: CDR1 SGHNT, CDR2 YYREEE (reference sequence). The CDR3 runs to 12 residues. The V and J ends lost 4 bases and 5 bases, in that order; junction bases with no gene match: 2.

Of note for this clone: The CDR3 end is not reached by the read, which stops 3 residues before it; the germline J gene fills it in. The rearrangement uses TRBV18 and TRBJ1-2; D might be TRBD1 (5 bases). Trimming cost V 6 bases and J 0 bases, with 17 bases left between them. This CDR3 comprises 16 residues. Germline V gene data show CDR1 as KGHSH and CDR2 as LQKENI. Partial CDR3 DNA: TGTGCCAGCTCCCTGGGCCAGTTAGGGGCTAACTATGGC. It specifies CASSLGQLGANYG. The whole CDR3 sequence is CASSLGQLGANYGYTF.

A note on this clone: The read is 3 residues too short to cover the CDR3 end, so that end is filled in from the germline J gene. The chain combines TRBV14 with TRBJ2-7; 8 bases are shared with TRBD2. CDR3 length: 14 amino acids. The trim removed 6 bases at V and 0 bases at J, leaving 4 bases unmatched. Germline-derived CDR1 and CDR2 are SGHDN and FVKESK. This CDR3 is CASRQSGSSYEQYF. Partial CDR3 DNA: TGTGCCAGCAGACAAAGCGGGAGCTCCTACGAG.

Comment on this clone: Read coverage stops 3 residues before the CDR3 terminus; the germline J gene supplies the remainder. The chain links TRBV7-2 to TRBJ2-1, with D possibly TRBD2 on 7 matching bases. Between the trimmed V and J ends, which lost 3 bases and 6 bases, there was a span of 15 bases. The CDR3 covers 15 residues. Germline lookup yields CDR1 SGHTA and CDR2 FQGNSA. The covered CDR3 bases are TGTGCCAGCAGCTTTCGAGGGGGGGGCGCCAATGAG. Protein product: CASSFRGGGANE. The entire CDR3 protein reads CASSFRGGGANEQFF.

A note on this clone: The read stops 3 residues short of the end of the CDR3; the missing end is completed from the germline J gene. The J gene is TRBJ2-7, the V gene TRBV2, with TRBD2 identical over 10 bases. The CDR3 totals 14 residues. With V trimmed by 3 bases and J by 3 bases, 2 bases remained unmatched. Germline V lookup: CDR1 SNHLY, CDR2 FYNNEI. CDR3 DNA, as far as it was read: TGTGCCAGCAGTGAGGGACTAGCGTACTACGAG. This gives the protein CASSEGLAYYE. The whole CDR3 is CASSEGLAYYEQYF. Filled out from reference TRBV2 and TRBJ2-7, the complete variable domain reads EPEVTQTPSHQVTQMGQEVILRCVPISNHLYFYWYRQILGQKVEFLVSFYNNEISEKSEIFDDQFSVERPDGSNFTLKIRSTKLEDSAMYFCASSEGLAYYEQYFGPGTRLTVT.

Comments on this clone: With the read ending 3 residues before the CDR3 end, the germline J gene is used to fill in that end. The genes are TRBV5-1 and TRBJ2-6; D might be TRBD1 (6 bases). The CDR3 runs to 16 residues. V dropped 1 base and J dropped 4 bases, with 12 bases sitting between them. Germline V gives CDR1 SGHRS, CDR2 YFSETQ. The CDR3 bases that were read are TGCGCCAGCAGCTTGCAAGGACAGAGAGGGGCCAACGTC. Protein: CASSLQGQRGANV. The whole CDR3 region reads CASSLQGQRGANVLTF.

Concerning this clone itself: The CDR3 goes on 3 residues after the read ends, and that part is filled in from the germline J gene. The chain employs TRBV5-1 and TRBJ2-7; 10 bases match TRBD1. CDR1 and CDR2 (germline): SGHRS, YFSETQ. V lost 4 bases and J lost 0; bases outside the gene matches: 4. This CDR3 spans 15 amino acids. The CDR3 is CASSGGTGDSYEQYF. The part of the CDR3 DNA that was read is TGCGCCAGCAGCGGGGGGACAGGGGACTCCTACGAG. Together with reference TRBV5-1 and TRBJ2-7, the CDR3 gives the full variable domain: KAGVTQTPRYLIKTRGQQVTLSCSPISGHRSVSWYQQTPGQGLQFLFEYFSETQRNKGNFPGRFSGRQFSNSRSEMNVSTLELGDSALYLCASSGGTGDSYEQYFGPGTRLTVT.

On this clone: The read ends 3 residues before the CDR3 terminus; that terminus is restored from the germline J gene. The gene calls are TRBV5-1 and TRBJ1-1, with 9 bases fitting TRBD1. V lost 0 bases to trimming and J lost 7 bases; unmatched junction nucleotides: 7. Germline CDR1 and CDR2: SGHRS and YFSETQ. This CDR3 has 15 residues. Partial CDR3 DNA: TGCGCCAGCAGCTTGGGGGACAGGGAGGGGTTTGAA. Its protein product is CASSLGDREGFE. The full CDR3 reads CASSLGDREGFEAFF.

The CDR3 is CASSPGGGDEDQPQHF. CDR3 DNA (partial): TGTGCCAGCAGCCCCGGGGGGGGCGATGAAGATCAGCCC. The V and J genes are TRBV13 and TRBJ1-5; tentatively, D is TRBD1 (6 bases). From the germline J gene comes the end of the CDR3, since the read stops 3 residues before it. V lost 5 bases, J lost 5 bases, and 19 bases lay in between. The length of the CDR3 is 16 residues. Germline-derived CDR1 and CDR2 are PRHDT and FYEKMQ (reference sequence).

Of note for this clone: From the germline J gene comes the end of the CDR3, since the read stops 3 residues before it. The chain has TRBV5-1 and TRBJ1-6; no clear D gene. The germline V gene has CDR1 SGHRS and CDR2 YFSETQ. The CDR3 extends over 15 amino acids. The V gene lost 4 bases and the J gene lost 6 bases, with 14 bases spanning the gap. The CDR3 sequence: CASSAREGRNSPLHF. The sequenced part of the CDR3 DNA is TGCGCCAGCAGCGCCCGTGAGGGTCGTAATTCACCC.